Presented here are 7 T cell receptor beta chains from one specimen sequenced in a study. MiXCR, applied by TCRdb to the RT-PCR reads, yields one record per CDR3 protein. The sample lists more than 600,000 distinct CDR3 sequences; 13% to 15% were seen once. Sequencing input: memory CD4+ T cells from blood. The receptors stem from a female donor in good health, serving as a healthy control.

The rearrangement links TRBV4-3 to TRBJ2-3, with D perhaps TRBD2 (5 bases). The V and J ends lost 0 bases and 4 bases respectively, with 11 bases between them. The germline V gene has CDR1 LGHNA and CDR2 YSLEER. This CDR3 contains 15 residues. DNA for the CDR3: TGCGCCAGCAGCCAAGAAAGAGGGTACGCAGATACGCAGTATTTT. Residues: CASSQERGYADTQYF.

V is TRBV6-2 or TRBV6-3 and J is TRBJ1-1, with 7 positions matching TRBD1. CDR1 and CDR2 (germline): MNHEY, SVGEGT. The CDR3 extends over 17 amino acids. V lost 2 bases, J lost 6 bases, and 15 bases stayed unmatched. DNA for the CDR3: TGTGCCAGCAGTTACGACCCGGGGAAGACAGGGCAATCTGAAGCTTTCTTT. Its protein is CASSYDPGKTGQSEAFF.

The gene calls are TRBV20-1 and TRBJ1-1; D uncertain. Germline CDR1 is DFQATT and CDR2 is SNEGSKA (reference sequence). V was pared by 0 bases and J by 4 bases, with 12 bases between. CDR3 length equals 14 residues. For the CDR3, the DNA is TGCAGTGCTAGAGACAGATACCGGGGCACTGAAGCTTTCTTT. Translated: CSARDRYRGTEAFF.

This clonotype was recorded at least ten times. This CDR3 reads CASSLGDRGDTEAFF. The CDR3 DNA reads as TGTGCCAGCAGTTTGGGGGACAGGGGGGACACTGAAGCTTTCTTT. The J gene is TRBJ1-1, the V gene TRBV7-2; 11 bases are a match to TRBD1. From germline, CDR1 is SGHTA and CDR2 FQGNSA. The CDR3 runs to 15 residues. The ends lost 6 bases at V and 3 bases at J; junction bases unmatched: 6.

This clonotype was seen ten or more times. The chain joins TRBV29-1 to TRBJ1-1; 10 bases agree with TRBD1. Germline CDR1 SQVTM, CDR2 ANQGSEA. The CDR3 loop spans 11 amino acids. Trimming cost V 4 bases and J 7 bases; bases outside gene matches: 0. CDR3 coding DNA: TGCAGCGTTGGGACAGGGGGTGAAGCTTTCTTT. Translating it yields CSVGTGGEAFF.

This clonotype was picked up many times. V gene TRBV28 combines with J gene TRBJ2-7, with a weak D call TRBD2 (5 bases). CDR3 length: 14 residues. Looked up from germline, CDR1 is MDHEN and CDR2 is SYDVKM. Trimming took 3 bases from V and 6 from J, leaving 15 bases between them. The CDR3 loop reads CASSFSGSITEQYF. The CDR3, as DNA: TGTGCCAGCAGTTTCTCGGGGTCCATAACCGAGCAGTACTTC.

The chain has TRBV11-2 and TRBJ1-2, with 9 bases aligning to TRBD1. Trimming cost V 5 bases and J 4 bases; bases outside gene matches: 8. The CDR3 covers 15 residues. The germline V gene encodes CDR1 SGHAT and CDR2 FQNNGV. The CDR3 bases are TGTGCCAGCAGCGAACAGGGGGCGCATAGCTATGGCTACACCTTC. Its protein product is CASSEQGAHSYGYTF.